This T cell receptor (beta chain) appears in the sequencing data of a study of response to subunit inactivated influenza vaccine. Overall study findings and caveats: After each seasonal influenza vaccination, few new T cells are recruited, the authors suggested.

The sample holds a few counts of this clonotype. What it binds is unknown. TCRdb ran MiXCR on the RT-PCR reads and lists one entry per CDR3 protein. The sample yields approximately 530,000 distinct CDR3 sequences, around 13% seen once. Looked up from germline, CDR1 is SGHRS and CDR2 is YFSETQ. The CDR3 covers 14 residues. V was clipped by 4 bases and J by 7 bases, with 15 bases between them. This sequence originates from a man over 45 who received an inactivated influenza vaccine. V is TRBV5-1 and J is TRBJ2-1, with D possibly being TRBD1 (5 bases). The material was PBMCs from blood, obtained 45 days after vaccination. This CDR3 reads CASSQTGSGNEQFF. The CDR3 DNA sequence: TGCGCCAGCAGCCAAACAGGTTCGGGTAATGAGCAGTTCTTC. Full variable domain (rest looked up from reference TRBV5-1 and TRBJ2-1): KAGVTQTPRYLIKTRGQQVTLSCSPISGHRSVSWYQQTPGQGLQFLFEYFSETQRNKGNFPGRFSGRQFSNSRSEMNVSTLELGDSALYLCASSQTGSGNEQFFGPGTRLTVL.